This T cell receptor beta chain emerged from a study of blood T cell repertoires in COVID-19. Study information: Material from acute and convalescent COVID-19 was sourced from the United States, Italy and Spain. PBMCs, B-cell-depleted T cells, or T cells were the source of the cDNA or gDNA that made up the material.

The germline V gene has CDR1 SGDLS and CDR2 YYNGEE. Between the trimmed V and J ends, which lost 4 bases and 5 bases, there was a span of 21 bases. The CDR3 length is 16 residues. Original handling: Cell counts per sample came from amplifying reference gene primers. This table comes from immunoSEQ multiplex PCR, and its TCRdb copy is limited to in-frame clones, with some not included. Clone size and the V and J calls come from that table; the DNA yielded D and trimming. The table shows around 230,000 clones, with approximately 88% occurring only once. Sequenced input: peripheral blood. The receptor's source is a man in his forties or fifties with acute or convalescent COVID-19. This chain connects TRBV9 to TRBJ2-5, with D perhaps TRBD2 (6 bases). The CDR3 loop is CASSPFSGGGLETQYF. The DNA of the CDR3 is TGTGCCAGCAGCCCTTTTAGCGGAGGAGGTCTCGAGACCCAGTACTTC.